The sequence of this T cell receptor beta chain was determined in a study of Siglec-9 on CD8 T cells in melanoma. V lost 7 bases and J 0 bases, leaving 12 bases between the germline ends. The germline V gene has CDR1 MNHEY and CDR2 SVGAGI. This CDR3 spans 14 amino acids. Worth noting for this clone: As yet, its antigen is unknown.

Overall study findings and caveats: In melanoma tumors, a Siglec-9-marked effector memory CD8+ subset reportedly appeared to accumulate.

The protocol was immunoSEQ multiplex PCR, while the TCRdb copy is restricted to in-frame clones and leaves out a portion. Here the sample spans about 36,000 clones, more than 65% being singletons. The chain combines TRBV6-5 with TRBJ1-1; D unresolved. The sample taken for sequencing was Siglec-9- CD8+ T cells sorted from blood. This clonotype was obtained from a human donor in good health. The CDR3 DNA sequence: TGTGCCAGCACTCAATGGGTAATGAACACTGAAGCTTTCTTT. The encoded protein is CASTQWVMNTEAFF.